A single sample gave rise to the 13 T cell receptor beta chains below, sequenced in a study of CD4 T cell repertoires and nickel. TCRdb reanalysed the RT-PCR reads using MiXCR and keeps one entry per CDR3 protein. Among about 480 distinct CDR3 sequences listed, roughly 73% were seen once. The sequencing input was CD4+ T cells from blood, not recorded whether cultured. The receptors here all came from a human donor in a nickel allergy study, with or without nickel allergy (not recorded which). It is not recorded whether this sample comes from one donor or several.

The J gene is TRBJ1-4, the V gene TRBV21-1; TRBD1 reflects the table's D call only, with no check against the DNA. TRBV21-1 is a known pseudogene. The CDR3 sequence is 16 residues long. The CDR3: CASSAGQAVTNEKLFF. The CDR3, as DNA: TGTGCCAGCAGCGCGGGACAGGCCGTAACTAATGAAAAACTGTTTTTT.

The gene calls are TRBV5-1 and TRBJ2-5; D might be TRBD1 (6 bases). Germline V gene lookup returns CDR1 SGHRS and CDR2 YFSETQ. V was shortened by 0 bases and J by 4 bases, with 10 bases between the two germline ends. The CDR3 has 14 residues. The CDR3 DNA is TGCGCCAGCAGCTTGGACAGGGTGATAGAGACCCAGTACTTC. Amino acids: CASSLDRVIETQYF.

The chain recombines TRBV24-1 with TRBJ2-3; D call uncertain. Germline V lookup: CDR1 KGHDR, CDR2 SFDVKD. The CDR3 sequence is 12 residues long. The V end was cut by 5 bases, the J end by 2 bases, with 4 bases between. The CDR3 DNA sequence: TGTGCCACCAGTGGGTCCACAGATACGCAGTATTTT. Translated: CATSGSTDTQYF.

Details on this clonotype: The junction does not match germline at one end; this may be a read error. This chain uses TRBV20-1 with TRBJ1-4; 12 bases fit TRBD1. The CDR3 length is 14 residues. Per germline, CDR1 DFQATT and CDR2 SNEGSKA (reference sequence). The CDR3 is CSAALPRGQGALGF. The CDR3 nucleotides are TGCAGTGCTGCTCTTCCCCGGGGACAGGGGGCTTTGGGTTTT.

The table lists this clonotype with a few counts. CDR3 DNA sequence: TGTGCCACCAGTGATGCGGACAGGGGGCTAGGCATTCAGTACTTC. Its translation is CATSDADRGLGIQYF. This chain connects TRBV24-1 to TRBJ2-4; TRBD1 aligns across 11 bases. This CDR3 spans 15 amino acids. V was clipped by 3 bases and J by 9 bases; unmatched bases: 6. Germline loops: CDR1 KGHDR, CDR2 SFDVKD.

The chain combines TRBV6-1 with TRBJ2-3, with D unclear. V lost 8 bases, J lost 0 bases, and 3 bases lay in between. Germline CDR1 MNHNS, CDR2 SASEGT. The CDR3 loop spans 11 amino acids. The CDR3 region has the DNA TGTGCCAGCTGTAGCACAGATACGCAGTATTTT. It specifies CASCSTDTQYF.

This clonotype was detected a few times. V and J are TRBV12-3 or TRBV12-4 and TRBJ1-3; 7 nucleotides match TRBD1. The CDR3 contains 14 residues. With V trimmed by 4 bases and J by 4 bases, 4 bases remained unmatched. The CDR3 spells CASSSTGTGNTIYF. Written as DNA, the CDR3 is TGTGCCAGCAGTTCGACAGGGACAGGAAACACCATATATTTT.

This chain joins TRBV6-2 or TRBV6-3 and TRBJ2-7, with D hard to call. Between the trimmed V and J ends, which lost 4 bases and 0 bases, there was a span of 7 bases. Germline V CDR1 and CDR2: MNHEY, SVGEGT. The CDR3 is 13 residues long. The DNA of the CDR3 is TGTGCCAGCAGTTCGACCGGCTCCTACGAGCAGTACTTC. The encoded protein is CASSSTGSYEQYF.

The chain carries TRBV24-1 and TRBJ1-2; 7 positions match TRBD1. The CDR3 contains 12 residues. The junction had 9 bases not matched to a gene; V was cut back by 11 bases and J by 7 bases. CDR1 is KGHDR and CDR2 is SFDVKD in the germline V gene. The CDR3 region has the DNA TGTGCCATCGCCGGGACAGCAGGTGGCTACACCTTC. This codes for CAIAGTAGGYTF.

The rearrangement links TRBV27 to TRBJ1-1; 8 nucleotides align to TRBD1. This CDR3 is built from 14 residues. V lost 5 bases and J lost 5; bases outside the gene matches: 7. Germline V gene sequence: CDR1 MNHEY, CDR2 SMNVEV (reference sequence). CDR3 sequence (DNA): TGTGCCAGCAGTAGGACAGGGTTGGTGACTGAAGCTTTCTTT. Its translation is CASSRTGLVTEAFF.

The V call is TRBV10-3, the J call TRBJ2-5; 7 bases match TRBD1. The germline gives CDR1 ENHRY, CDR2 SYGVKD. V dropped 2 bases and J dropped 2; count of bases not matched to a gene: 2. The CDR3 extends over 14 amino acids. CDR3 protein: CAISERQGQETQYF. In DNA, the CDR3 is TGTGCCATCAGTGAGCGACAGGGTCAAGAGACCCAGTACTTC.

The chain uses TRBV3-1 and TRBJ1-4, with D perhaps matching TRBD1 (6 bases). This CDR3 region has 15 residues. V lost 0 bases to trimming and J lost 8 bases, with 13 bases between them. Germline CDR1 is LGHDT and CDR2 is YNNKEL (reference sequence). The CDR3 nucleotides are TGTGCCAGCAGCCAAGATGGGGGGGCCTACGAAAAACTGTTTTTT. Translating gives CASSQDGGAYEKLFF.

V is TRBV2 and J is TRBJ1-6, with D unclear. Germline loops: CDR1 SNHLY, CDR2 FYNNEI. This CDR3 is built from 13 residues. V was clipped by 6 bases and J by 9 bases, with 12 bases between them. CDR3 sequence: CASRASFSSPLHF. Here the CDR3 DNA reads TGTGCCAGCAGAGCTTCCTTCAGTTCACCCCTCCACTTT.